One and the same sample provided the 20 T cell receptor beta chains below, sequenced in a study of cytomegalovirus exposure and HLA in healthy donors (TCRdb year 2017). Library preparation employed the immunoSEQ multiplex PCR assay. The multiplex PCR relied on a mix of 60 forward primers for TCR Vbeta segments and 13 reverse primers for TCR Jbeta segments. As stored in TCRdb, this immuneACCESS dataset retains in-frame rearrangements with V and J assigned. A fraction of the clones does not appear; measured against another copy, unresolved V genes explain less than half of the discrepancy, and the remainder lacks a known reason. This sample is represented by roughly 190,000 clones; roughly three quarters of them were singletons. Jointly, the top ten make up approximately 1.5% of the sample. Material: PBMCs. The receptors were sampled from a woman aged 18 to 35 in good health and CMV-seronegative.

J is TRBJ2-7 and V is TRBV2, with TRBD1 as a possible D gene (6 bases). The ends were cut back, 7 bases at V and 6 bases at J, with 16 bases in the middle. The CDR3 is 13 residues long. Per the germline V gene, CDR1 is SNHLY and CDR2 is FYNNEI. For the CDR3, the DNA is TGTGCCAGCACCGCAAGGACAGTTGCCGAGCAGTACTTC. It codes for CASTARTVAEQYF.

The DNA for the CDR3 is TGTGCCTGGGACTTAGGAGGAGGCAATCAGCCCCAGCATTTT. Protein: CAWDLGGGNQPQHF. The rearrangement uses TRBV30 and TRBJ1-5; no definite D call. This CDR3 has 14 amino acids. Deletions cut 5 bases from V and 2 bases from J, with 13 bases between. Germline CDR1 GTSNPN, CDR2 SVGIG (reference sequence).

CDR3 amino acids: CASSAREVPEGSLHF. As DNA, the CDR3 is TGTGCCAGCAGCGCAAGGGAGGTTCCTGAAGGGTCCCTCCACTTT. The chain recombines TRBV9 with TRBJ1-6, with unresolved D. Germline V gene lookup returns CDR1 SGDLS and CDR2 YYNGEE. The V end lost 3 bases, the J end lost 14 bases, and 21 bases lay between the germline ends. There are 15 residues in the CDR3.

CDR3 region: CASSLNAGYRTGEDYGYTF. The CDR3 region has the DNA TGTGCCAGCAGCTTAAACGCCGGATATCGGACAGGGGAGGACTATGGCTACACCTTC. V gene TRBV11-2 combines with J gene TRBJ1-2; 9 positions agree with TRBD1. This CDR3 has 19 amino acids. Germline CDR1 and CDR2: SGHAT and FQNNGV. Unmatched junction bases numbered 16, after V lost 2 bases and J lost 3 bases.

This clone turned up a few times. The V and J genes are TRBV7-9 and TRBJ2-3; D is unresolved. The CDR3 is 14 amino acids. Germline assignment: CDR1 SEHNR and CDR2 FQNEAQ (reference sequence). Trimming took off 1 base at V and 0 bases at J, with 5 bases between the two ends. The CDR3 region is CASSLDQSTDTQYF. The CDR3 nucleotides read TGTGCCAGCAGCTTAGATCAGAGCACAGATACGCAGTATTTT.

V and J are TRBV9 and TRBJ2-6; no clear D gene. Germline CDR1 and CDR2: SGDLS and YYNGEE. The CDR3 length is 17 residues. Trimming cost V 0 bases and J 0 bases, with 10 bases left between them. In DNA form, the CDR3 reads TGTGCCAGCAGCGTAGGTCGGAGCGCCTCTGGGGCCAACGTCCTGACTTTC. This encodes CASSVGRSASGANVLTF.

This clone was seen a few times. CDR3 sequence: CASTTGVNQPQHF. CDR3 coding DNA: TGTGCCAGTACTACAGGTGTCAATCAGCCCCAGCATTTT. The chain has TRBV19 and TRBJ1-5; D may be TRBD1 (5 bases). CDR1 and CDR2 (germline): LNHDA, SQIVND (reference sequence). The V and J ends lost 7 bases and 3 bases respectively, with 10 bases between them. The CDR3 runs to 13 residues.

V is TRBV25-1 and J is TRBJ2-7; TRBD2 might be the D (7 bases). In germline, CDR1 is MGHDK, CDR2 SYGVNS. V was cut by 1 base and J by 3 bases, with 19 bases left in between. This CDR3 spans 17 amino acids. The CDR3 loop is CASSEWGGSRQYYEQYF. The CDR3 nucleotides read TGTGCCAGCAGTGAATGGGGGGGCTCTCGACAATACTACGAGCAGTACTTC.

The CDR3, as DNA: TGTGCCAGCAGCTTGCGCCAGGGTGGCAATCAGCCCCAGCATTTT. Translated, it gives CASSLRQGGNQPQHF. The rearrangement joins TRBV5-6 to TRBJ1-5; TRBD1 might be the D (5 bases). CDR1 is SGHDT and CDR2 is YYEEEE in the germline V gene. CDR3 length: 15 amino acids. V was trimmed by 1 base and J by 2 bases, leaving 10 bases between them.

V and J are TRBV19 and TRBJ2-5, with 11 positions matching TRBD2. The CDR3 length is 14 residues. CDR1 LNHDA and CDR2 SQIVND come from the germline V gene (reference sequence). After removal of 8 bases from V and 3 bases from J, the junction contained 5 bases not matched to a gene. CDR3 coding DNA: TGTGCCAGTCGGACGACTAGCGGGAAAGAGACCCAGTACTTC. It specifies CASRTTSGKETQYF.

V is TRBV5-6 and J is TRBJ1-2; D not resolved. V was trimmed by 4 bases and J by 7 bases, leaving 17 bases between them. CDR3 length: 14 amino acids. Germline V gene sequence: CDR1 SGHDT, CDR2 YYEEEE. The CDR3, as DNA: TGTGCCAGCAGCCTTAGACTGGGTTCGCGTGGCTACACCTTC. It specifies CASSLRLGSRGYTF.

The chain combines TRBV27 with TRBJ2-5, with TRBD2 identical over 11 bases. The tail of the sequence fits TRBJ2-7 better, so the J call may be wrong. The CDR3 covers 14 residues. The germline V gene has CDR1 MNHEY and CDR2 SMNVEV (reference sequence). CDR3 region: CASRLAGASVEQYF. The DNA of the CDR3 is TGTGCCAGCAGACTAGCGGGGGCCTCAGTCGAGCAGTACTTC.

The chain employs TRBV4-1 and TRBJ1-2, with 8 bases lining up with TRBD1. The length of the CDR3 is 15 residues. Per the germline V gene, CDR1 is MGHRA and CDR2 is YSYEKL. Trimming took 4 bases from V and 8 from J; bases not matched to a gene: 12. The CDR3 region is CASSLIQGGKGGYTF. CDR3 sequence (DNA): TGCGCCAGCAGCCTAATACAGGGGGGAAAGGGCGGCTACACCTTC.

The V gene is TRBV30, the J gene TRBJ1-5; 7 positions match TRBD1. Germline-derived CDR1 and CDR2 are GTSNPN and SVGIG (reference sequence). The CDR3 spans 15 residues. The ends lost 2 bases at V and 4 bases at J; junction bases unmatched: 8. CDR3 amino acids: CAWSSKQGLNQPQHF. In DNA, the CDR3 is TGTGCCTGGAGTTCAAAACAGGGGTTGAATCAGCCCCAGCATTTT.

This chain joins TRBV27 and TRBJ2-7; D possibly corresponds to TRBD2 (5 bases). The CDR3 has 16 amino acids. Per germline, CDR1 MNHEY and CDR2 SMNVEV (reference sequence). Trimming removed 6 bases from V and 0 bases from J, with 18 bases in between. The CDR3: CASRYRPGSGSYEQYF. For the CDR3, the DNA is TGTGCCAGCAGATACCGCCCTGGGAGTGGCTCCTACGAGCAGTACTTC.

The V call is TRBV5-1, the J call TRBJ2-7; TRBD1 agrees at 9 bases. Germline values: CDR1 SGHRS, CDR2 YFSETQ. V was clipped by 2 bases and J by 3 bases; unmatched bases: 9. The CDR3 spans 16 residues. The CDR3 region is CASSLPTGGNYYEQYF. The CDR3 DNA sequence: TGCGCCAGCAGCTTACCAACAGGGGGCAATTACTACGAGCAGTACTTC. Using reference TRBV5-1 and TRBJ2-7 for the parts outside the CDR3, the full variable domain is KAGVTQTPRYLIKTRGQQVTLSCSPISGHRSVSWYQQTPGQGLQFLFEYFSETQRNKGNFPGRFSGRQFSNSRSEMNVSTLELGDSALYLCASSLPTGGNYYEQYFGPGTRLTVT.

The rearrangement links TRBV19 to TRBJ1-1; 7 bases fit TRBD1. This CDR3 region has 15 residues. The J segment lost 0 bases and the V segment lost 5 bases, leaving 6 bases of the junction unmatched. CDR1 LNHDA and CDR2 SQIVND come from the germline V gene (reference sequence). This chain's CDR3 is CASSRKDRMNTEAFF. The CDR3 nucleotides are TGTGCCAGTAGTCGTAAGGACAGGATGAACACTGAAGCTTTCTTT.

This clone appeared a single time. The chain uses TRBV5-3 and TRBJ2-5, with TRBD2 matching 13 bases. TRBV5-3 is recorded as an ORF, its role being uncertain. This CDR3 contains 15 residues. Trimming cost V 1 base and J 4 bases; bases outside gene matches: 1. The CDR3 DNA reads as TGTGCCAGAAGCTTGACTAGCGGGAGGGTAGAGACCCAGTACTTC. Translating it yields CARSLTSGRVETQYF.

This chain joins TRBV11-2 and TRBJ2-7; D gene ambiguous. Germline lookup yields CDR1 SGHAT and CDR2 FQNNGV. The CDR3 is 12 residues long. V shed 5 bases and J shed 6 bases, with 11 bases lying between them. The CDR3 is CASSRLDTEQYF. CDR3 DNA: TGTGCCAGCAGCCGCCTAGATACCGAGCAGTACTTC.

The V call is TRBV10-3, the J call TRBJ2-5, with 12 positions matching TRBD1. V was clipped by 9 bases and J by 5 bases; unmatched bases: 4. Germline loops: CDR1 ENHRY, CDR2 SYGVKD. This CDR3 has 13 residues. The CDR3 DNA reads TGTGCCATAGGGACAGGGGGCTCGGAGACCCAGTACTTC. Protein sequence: CAIGTGGSETQYF.